This entry lists 7 T cell receptor beta chains sequenced from one sample in a study of OX40 agonist ivuxolimab in advanced cancers. Libraries were prepared by immunoSEQ multiplex PCR; TCRdb keeps only in-frame clonotypes and omits some of them. The data show about 68,000 clones, approximately 86% seen once. This specimen was CD4+ or CD8+ T cells sorted from blood, taken in a trial of the OX40 agonist ivuxolimab. The receptors were gathered from an adult with an advanced solid tumor such as melanoma, head and neck, liver or kidney cancer.

This chain connects TRBV6-6 to TRBJ1-1; D is possibly TRBD1 (5 bases). This CDR3 comprises 15 residues. Trimming shortened V by 6 bases and J by 4 bases, and 18 bases separated the two germline ends. CDR1 and CDR2 from the germline V gene are MNHNY and SVGAGI (reference sequence). This CDR3 is CASSPSGGRGTEAFF. The CDR3 coding sequence is TGTGCCAGCAGCCCATCGGGTGGGAGGGGCACTGAAGCTTTCTTT.

This chain connects TRBV28 to TRBJ1-5; D not resolved. CDR1 MDHEN and CDR2 SYDVKM come from the germline V gene. V was shortened by 3 bases and J by 4 bases, with 7 bases between the two germline ends. CDR3 size: 13 residues. CDR3 in amino acids: CASSLDLNQPQHF. The DNA of the CDR3 is TGTGCCAGCAGTTTGGACCTTAATCAGCCCCAGCATTTT.

The CDR3 here is CASSATEGLSEKLFF. The CDR3 nucleotides are TGTGCCAGCAGCGCGACGGAAGGACTAAGCGAAAAACTGTTTTTT. The genes are TRBV9 and TRBJ1-4, with D uncertain. The germline gives CDR1 SGDLS, CDR2 YYNGEE. The ends were cut back, 3 bases at V and 8 bases at J, with 17 bases in the middle. The CDR3 totals 15 residues.

V and J are TRBV28 and TRBJ2-7; D gene ambiguous. Germline V CDR1 and CDR2: MDHEN, SYDVKM. The CDR3 runs to 12 residues. V was pared by 5 bases and J by 5 bases, with 10 bases between. This CDR3 reads CASSPLVDEQYF. CDR3 DNA sequence: TGTGCCAGCAGTCCCTTAGTAGACGAGCAGTACTTC.

The rearrangement uses TRBV6-6 and TRBJ2-3; D ambiguous. Germline V gene sequence: CDR1 MNHNY, CDR2 SVGAGI (reference sequence). The CDR3 is 15 residues long. Trimming left V 6 bases short and J 4 bases short, with 17 bases between. Here the CDR3 DNA reads TGTGCCAGCAGCAGCCAGCCTGGCATCCCAGATACGCAGTATTTT. Translating it yields CASSSQPGIPDTQYF.

This chain connects TRBV7-9 to TRBJ2-3, with D hard to call. The germline V and J ends were trimmed by 5 bases and 3 bases, with 9 bases remaining between them. This CDR3 is built from 13 residues. The germline CDR1 and CDR2 sequences are SEHNR and FQNEAQ (reference sequence). CDR3 DNA: TGTGCCAGCAGCGCCCTTAGTACAGATACGCAGTATTTT. This sequence encodes CASSALSTDTQYF.

This clone was counted a single time. The V and J genes are TRBV6-1 and TRBJ1-6; 10 nucleotides line up with TRBD1. This CDR3 region has 14 residues. Losses at the gene ends were 6 bases for V and 9 bases for J; bases not matched to a gene: 5. Germline V gives CDR1 MNHNS, CDR2 SASEGT. CDR3 sequence: CASRPRTGGSPLHF. The CDR3 region has the DNA TGTGCCAGCAGGCCGCGGACAGGGGGTTCACCCCTCCACTTT.